These 26 T cell receptor beta chains came from one sample sequenced in a study of shared clonotypes between healthy human individuals. Repertoires were generated with immunoSEQ multiplex PCR, while TCRdb's copy carries only in-frame clones and drops some. The sample has about 600,000 clones; 95% to 96% are singletons. CD45RO-negative, CCR7-selected cells formed the naive CD8 fraction, which excluded terminally differentiated effector memory CD45RA+ cells. Sequencing input: naive CD8+ T cells sorted from blood. The receptors stem from a woman aged 25 to 39 in good health.

This CDR3 reads CASRTGLGELFF. In DNA form, the CDR3 reads TGTGCCAGCAGGACAGGGCTCGGGGAGCTGTTTTTT. This chain joins TRBV27 and TRBJ2-2; TRBD1 agrees at 7 bases. Germline V gives CDR1 MNHEY, CDR2 SMNVEV (reference sequence). The CDR3 totals 12 residues. V trimming: 6 bases; J trimming: 7 bases; junction bases outside the gene matches: 2.

This chain links TRBV27 with TRBJ2-7; the D gene is possibly TRBD2 (5 bases). Trimming removed 4 bases from V and 2 bases from J, with 9 bases in between. CDR1 is MNHEY, CDR2 SMNVEV, per germline (reference sequence). This CDR3 has 13 residues. Here the CDR3 DNA reads TGTGCCAGCAGTTCGGACTCCCCCTACGAGCAGTACTTC. Translating gives CASSSDSPYEQYF.

This rearrangement joins TRBV5-1 to TRBJ2-1, with D perhaps TRBD1 (5 bases). The CDR3 has 13 amino acids. V lost 4 bases and J 6 bases, leaving 11 bases between the germline ends. The germline V gene has CDR1 SGHRS and CDR2 YFSETQ. The CDR3 sequence is CASSPRGGNEQFF. Here the CDR3 DNA reads TGCGCCAGCAGCCCAAGGGGCGGCAATGAGCAGTTCTTC.

The chain recombines TRBV19 with TRBJ2-1, with 12 bases matching TRBD2. The CDR3 has 15 amino acids. V was pared by 6 bases and J by 7 bases, with 7 bases of the junction left unmatched. CDR1 and CDR2 (germline): LNHDA, SQIVND (reference sequence). This CDR3 reads CASSVTSGSVNEQFF. The CDR3 region has the DNA TGTGCCAGTAGCGTGACTAGCGGGAGTGTTAATGAGCAGTTCTTC.

Concerning this clone itself: Other DNA sequences in the sample encode the same CDR3. The chain links TRBV27 to TRBJ2-1, with 7 bases aligning to TRBD2. Germline V gives CDR1 MNHEY, CDR2 SMNVEV (reference sequence). The CDR3 is 16 residues long. V dropped 1 base and J dropped 0; count of bases not matched to a gene: 3. CDR3 residues: CASSLYGGSSYNEQFF. The CDR3 DNA reads TGTGCCAGCAGTTTATACGGCGGGAGCTCCTACAATGAGCAGTTCTTC.

V gene TRBV28 combines with J gene TRBJ1-2; 8 nucleotides line up with TRBD1. Germline CDR1 MDHEN, CDR2 SYDVKM. V gave up 2 bases and J gave up 6 bases; unmatched junction bases: 5. The length of the CDR3 is 14 residues. CDR3 nucleotide sequence: TGTGCCAGCAGTTTACCGAGACAGGGGAATGGCTACACCTTC. It specifies CASSLPRQGNGYTF.

The CDR3 here is CATSSRDRAYEQYF. In DNA form, the CDR3 reads TGTGCCACCAGCAGCCGGGACAGGGCCTACGAGCAGTACTTC. This chain links TRBV15 with TRBJ2-7; 9 bases are shared with TRBD1. V was clipped by 3 bases and J by 2 bases; unmatched bases: 2. CDR3 length: 14 amino acids. Germline V CDR1 and CDR2: LNHNV, YYDKDF (reference sequence).

The chain recombines TRBV7-6 with TRBJ2-7, with 10 bases fitting TRBD2. Trimming at V came to 5 bases and at J to 0 bases, leaving 10 bases not matched to a gene. This CDR3 spans 17 amino acids. CDR1 is SGHVS and CDR2 is FNYEAQ in the germline V gene. The CDR3 nucleotides are TGTGCCAGCAGCCCAGGACTAGCGGAAAGAGGCTCCTACGAGCAGTACTTC. Amino acid sequence: CASSPGLAERGSYEQYF. Filled out from reference TRBV7-6 and TRBJ2-7, the complete variable domain reads GAGVSQSPRYKVTKRGQDVALRCDPISGHVSLYWYRQALGQGPEFLTYFNYEAQQDKSGLPNDRFSAERPEGSISTLTIQRTEQRDSAMYRCASSPGLAERGSYEQYFGPGTRLTVT.

The chain carries TRBV15 and TRBJ1-5; a weak D match, TRBD1 (5 bases). Germline loops: CDR1 LNHNV, CDR2 YYDKDF (reference sequence). The CDR3 has 14 amino acids. V lost 5 bases and J lost 1, with 9 bases in between. The DNA for the CDR3 is TGTGCCACCAGCTCCCGACAGAGCAATCAGCCCCAGCATTTT. This codes for CATSSRQSNQPQHF.

The chain uses TRBV7-9 and TRBJ2-1; the D gene is possibly TRBD1 (6 bases). This CDR3 has 11 residues. Germline V gene data show CDR1 as SEHNR and CDR2 as FQNEAQ (reference sequence). V was cut by 5 bases and J by 11 bases, with 10 bases left in between. The CDR3 DNA sequence: TGTGCCAGCAGCCTCGGACAGCAGCAGTTCTTC. As protein: CASSLGQQQFF.

The J gene is TRBJ2-2, the V gene TRBV11-3, with 7 nucleotides matching TRBD1. Germline loops: CDR1 SGHNT, CDR2 YENEEA. The trim removed 5 bases at V and 3 bases at J, leaving 3 bases unmatched. The CDR3 consists of 14 residues. The CDR3 spells CASSATGYTGELFF. The CDR3 DNA follows: TGTGCCAGCAGCGCGACAGGGTACACCGGGGAGCTGTTTTTT.

The count of this clone is one. The rearrangement links TRBV5-4 to TRBJ2-7; no definite D call. Trimming stripped 4 bases from V and 0 bases from J, with 8 bases between. The germline V gene has CDR1 SGHNT and CDR2 YYREEE (reference sequence). The CDR3 contains 13 residues. The CDR3 loop reads CASSPAFSYEQYF. The CDR3, as DNA: TGTGCCAGCAGCCCGGCTTTCTCCTACGAGCAGTACTTC.

The chain carries TRBV5-1 and TRBJ1-2, with TRBD1 matching over 7 bases. Per the germline V gene, CDR1 is SGHRS and CDR2 is YFSETQ. This CDR3 comprises 16 residues. Trimming removed 0 bases from V and 6 bases from J; junction bases left unmatched: 11. The CDR3 loop is CASSLDRGALSHGYTF. The CDR3 DNA reads as TGCGCCAGCAGCTTGGACAGGGGCGCGTTAAGCCATGGCTACACCTTC.

The rearrangement uses TRBV29-1 and TRBJ2-1; D not resolved. V was clipped by 4 bases and J by 3 bases, with 7 bases between them. This CDR3 is built from 12 residues. Per the germline V gene, CDR1 is SQVTM and CDR2 is ANQGSEA. The CDR3 sequence is CSVVVSYNEQFF. DNA of the CDR3: TGCAGCGTTGTTGTTAGCTACAATGAGCAGTTCTTC.

The rearrangement uses TRBV5-6 and TRBJ2-7; no clear D. The CDR3 totals 13 residues. CDR1 is SGHDT, CDR2 YYEEEE, per germline. V lost 4 bases, J lost 1 base, and 9 bases lay in between. The CDR3 spells CASSQPGSYEQYF. The CDR3, as DNA: TGTGCCAGCAGCCAGCCCGGATCCTACGAGCAGTACTTC.

J is TRBJ1-5 and V is TRBV4-1; D remains unclear. The CDR3 is made up of 16 amino acids. CDR1 and CDR2 (germline): MGHRA, YSYEKL. Trimming cost V 0 bases and J 6 bases, with 15 bases left between them. This CDR3 is CASSQDRKERGQPQHF. CDR3 bases: TGCGCCAGCAGCCAAGATCGTAAGGAACGCGGTCAGCCCCAGCATTTT.

Concerning this clone: This same CDR3 is encoded by further DNA sequences in the sample. The chain uses TRBV5-1 and TRBJ1-1; 7 bases line up with TRBD1. The CDR3 spans 14 residues. With V trimmed by 4 bases and J by 1 base, 4 bases remained unmatched. CDR1 SGHRS and CDR2 YFSETQ come from the germline V gene. The CDR3 DNA reads TGCGCCAGCAGCCTTGGGGACAGGAACACTGAAGCTTTCTTT. Translated, it gives CASSLGDRNTEAFF.

V is TRBV28 and J is TRBJ1-4, with D possibly matching TRBD1 (6 bases). Trimming took off 6 bases at V and 8 bases at J, with 22 bases between the two ends. CDR1 is MDHEN, CDR2 SYDVKM, per germline. The CDR3 extends over 16 amino acids. CDR3 sequence reads: CASSPLNRVIGEKLFF. CDR3 DNA: TGTGCCAGCAGCCCTTTAAACAGGGTTATAGGAGAAAAACTGTTTTTT.

The table lists this clone with a count of one. The genes are TRBV7-6 and TRBJ2-7, with TRBD1 identical over 8 bases. The CDR3 has 14 residues. The junction had 4 bases not matched to a gene; V was cut back by 0 bases and J by 6 bases. CDR1 SGHVS and CDR2 FNYEAQ come from the germline V gene. The CDR3 coding sequence is TGTGCCAGCAGCTTAGCTGGACAGGGCCGCGAGCAGTACTTC. It specifies CASSLAGQGREQYF. The entire variable domain, with the rest obtained from reference TRBV7-6 and TRBJ2-7, is as follows: GAGVSQSPRYKVTKRGQDVALRCDPISGHVSLYWYRQALGQGPEFLTYFNYEAQQDKSGLPNDRFSAERPEGSISTLTIQRTEQRDSAMYRCASSLAGQGREQYFGPGTRLTVT.

The V and J genes are TRBV5-6 and TRBJ1-1; D unclear. The germline gives CDR1 SGHDT, CDR2 YYEEEE. The length of the CDR3 is 12 residues. With 7 bases removed from V and 6 bases from J, the gap between germline ends came to 13 bases. The CDR3 bases are TGTGCCAGCTTCACGCAACGATCTGAAGCTTTCTTT. This codes for CASFTQRSEAFF.

The gene calls are TRBV20-1 and TRBJ2-1; tentatively, D is TRBD2 (6 bases). This CDR3 has 11 residues. The germline V gene has CDR1 DFQATT and CDR2 SNEGSKA (reference sequence). Trimming left V 3 bases short and J 12 bases short, with 12 bases between. CDR3 nucleotides: TGCAGTGCTAGGTCTAGCGACGTGCAGTTCTTC. Its protein product is CSARSSDVQFF.

The chain carries TRBV5-8 and TRBJ1-5; D is ambiguous. This CDR3 contains 14 residues. Germline-derived CDR1 and CDR2 are SGHTS and YDEGEE. Trimming pared 0 bases from V and 5 bases from J, leaving 9 bases between. The CDR3 region is CASSLGGYDQPQHF. CDR3 DNA: TGTGCCAGCAGCTTGGGTGGGTATGATCAGCCCCAGCATTTT.

This clone was counted a single time. The rearrangement joins TRBV12-5 to TRBJ2-3, with TRBD1 matching over 8 bases. This CDR3 is built from 18 residues. Germline CDR1 and CDR2: LGHNT and FRNRAP. V trimming: 0 bases; J trimming: 4 bases; junction bases outside the gene matches: 12. The CDR3 is CASGLVLGQGLSPDTQYF. CDR3 coding DNA: TGTGCTAGTGGTTTGGTACTTGGACAGGGATTAAGTCCAGATACGCAGTATTTT.

The gene calls are TRBV28 and TRBJ2-2; maybe TRBD1 (5 bases). Germline CDR1 and CDR2: MDHEN and SYDVKM. Trimming took off 6 bases at V and 0 bases at J, with 17 bases between the two ends. This CDR3 is 17 amino acids long. The CDR3 region has the DNA TGTGCCAGCAGCCCAGATGAACAGGTGACGAACACCGGGGAGCTGTTTTTT. Translation gives CASSPDEQVTNTGELFF.

V gene TRBV5-6 combines with J gene TRBJ2-5; D gene unclear. V shed 3 bases and J shed 6 bases, with 9 bases lying between them. The CDR3 spans 12 residues. CDR1 is SGHDT and CDR2 is YYEEEE in the germline V gene. The CDR3 is CASSSQDQTQYF. In DNA form, the CDR3 reads TGTGCCAGCAGCTCCCAGGACCAGACCCAGTACTTC. Full variable domain (remainder filled in from reference TRBV5-6 and TRBJ2-5): DAGVTQSPTHLIKTRGQQVTLRCSPKSGHDTVSWYQQALGQGPQFIFQYYEEEERQRGNFPDRFSGHQFPNYSSELNVNALLLGDSALYLCASSSQDQTQYFGPGTRLLVL.

The V gene is TRBV5-6, the J gene TRBJ1-2; no definite D call. V was shortened by 4 bases and J by 8 bases, with 18 bases between the two germline ends. Per the germline V gene, CDR1 is SGHDT and CDR2 is YYEEEE. The CDR3 runs to 14 residues. The CDR3 DNA is TGTGCCAGCAGCGAGGCCATTGACACCCACGGCTACACCTTC. Its protein product is CASSEAIDTHGYTF.